The 5 T cell receptor beta chains presented below share a single source sample, sequenced in a study of blood T cell repertoires in COVID-19. TCRdb's table, derived via immunoSEQ multiplex PCR, lists solely in-frame clones and lacks some. The sample records around 300,000 clones, approximately 91% being singletons. The specimen was peripheral blood. These receptors all stem from a woman in her thirties or forties who had recovered from COVID-19.

The gene calls are TRBV5-1 and TRBJ2-3; D is unclear. CDR1 and CDR2 (germline): SGHRS, YFSETQ. Trimming pared 2 bases from V and 2 bases from J, leaving 9 bases between. The CDR3 runs to 14 residues. The CDR3 coding sequence is TGCGCCAGCAGCTTCGGTCAAAACACAGATACGCAGTATTTT. Translation gives CASSFGQNTDTQYF.

This chain connects TRBV28 to TRBJ2-7, with 8 positions matching TRBD1. The CDR3 is 14 residues long. The germline CDR1 and CDR2 sequences are MDHEN and SYDVKM. J lost 6 bases, V lost 4 bases, and 8 bases had no gene match. Here the CDR3 reads CASSSPQGAVEQYF. The CDR3 DNA is TGTGCCAGCAGTTCCCCGCAGGGGGCAGTCGAGCAGTACTTC. The full variable domain, completed using reference TRBV28 and TRBJ2-7, is DVKVTQSSRYLVKRTGEKVFLECVQDMDHENMFWYRQDPGLGLRLIYFSYDVKMKEKGDIPEGYSVSREKKERFSLILESASTNQTSMYLCASSSPQGAVEQYFGPGTRLTVT.

The J gene is TRBJ2-7, the V gene TRBV28; D unresolved. Trimming took off 6 bases at V and 6 bases at J, with 9 bases between the two ends. Germline lookup yields CDR1 MDHEN and CDR2 SYDVKM. The CDR3 covers 11 residues. The CDR3 is CASSIGSEQYF. The CDR3 DNA sequence: TGTGCCAGCAGCATCGGTTCCGAGCAGTACTTC. The variable domain in full, completed from reference TRBV28 and TRBJ2-7, reads DVKVTQSSRYLVKRTGEKVFLECVQDMDHENMFWYRQDPGLGLRLIYFSYDVKMKEKGDIPEGYSVSREKKERFSLILESASTNQTSMYLCASSIGSEQYFGPGTRLTVT.

This sequence joins TRBV11-2 and TRBJ2-7, with 7 bases that match TRBD2. This CDR3 has 14 residues. V shed 0 bases, J shed 4 bases, and the junction held 3 bases outside the gene matches. The germline V gene has CDR1 SGHAT and CDR2 FQNNGV. The chain's CDR3 is CASSLDYGGYEQYF. CDR3 sequence (DNA): TGTGCCAGCAGCTTAGATTACGGGGGGTACGAGCAGTACTTC.

The rearrangement links TRBV3-1 (or the pseudogene TRBV3-2) to TRBJ1-3; D may be TRBD1 (5 bases). CDR1 and CDR2 (germline): LGHDT, YNNKEL (reference sequence). The length of the CDR3 is 17 residues. V lost 0 bases and J lost 0, with 12 bases in between. The CDR3 loop reads CASSQDRVFRSGNTIYF. In DNA, the CDR3 is TGTGCCAGCAGCCAAGACAGGGTTTTTCGCTCTGGAAACACCATATATTTT.